The TCR beta chain described here comes from a study of blood T cell repertoires in COVID-19. For the study at large: COVID-19 samples, acute and convalescent, were from the United States, Italy and Spain. PBMCs, B-cell-depleted T cells, or T cells were the source of the cDNA or gDNA that made up the material.

Per the study methods: It was from reference gene primer amplification that nucleated cell counts were estimated. Assay: immunoSEQ multiplex PCR; the TCRdb copy retains only in-frame clones and omits some. From that table come the V and J calls and clone size; the DNA was used to work out D and trimming. In the table there are fewer than 200,000 clones, roughly nine tenths of which are singletons. CDR1 and CDR2 (germline): KGHDR, SFDVKD. V was pared by 3 bases and J by 4 bases, with 5 bases of the junction left unmatched. The CDR3 is made up of 15 amino acids. Sequenced input: peripheral blood. The receptor comes from a man in his sixties with active or convalescent COVID-19. The gene calls are TRBV24-1 and TRBJ2-3; 8 bases line up with TRBD2. The CDR3 nucleotides are TGTGCCACCAGTGATGGAGGACTAGCAGCAGATACGCAGTATTTT. Amino acids: CATSDGGLAADTQYF.